The clone carrying this TCR beta chain has a handful of counts. Its specificity is not known. cDNA synthesis used the whole RNA isolate, giving expressed TCRB sequences. Assay used: immunoSEQ multiplex PCR; TCRdb lists only in-frame clones, some missing. The sample includes approximately 360,000 clones, around an eighth of them seen just once. The CDR3 runs to 16 residues. The germline CDR1 and CDR2 sequences are SGHTA and FQGNSA. Trimming cost V 5 bases and J 0 bases; bases outside gene matches: 7. The sample comes from a study of beta chain features in type 1 diabetes. Whole-study results and caveats: Shortening that was moderate but significant affected the TCRB CDR3s of Type 1 diabetes patients in all four CD4+ subsets. PCR may have favored shorter templates equally in patients and controls. For type 1 diabetes patients, VDJ junctions showed fewer insertions and more deletions.

The genes are TRBV7-2 and TRBJ2-3, with TRBD2 matching 8 bases. Sample: naive CD4+ T cells from blood. This sequence originates from a woman between 18 and 29 years old with type 1 diabetes. CDR3 nucleotide sequence: TGTGCCAGCAGCCCCTTTCAGCGGGGGAGCACAGATACGCAGTATTTT. Translating it yields CASSPFQRGSTDTQYF.